These 26 T cell receptor beta chains came from one sample sequenced in a study of blood T cell repertoires in COVID-19. Sequencing was performed with immunoSEQ multiplex PCR; in TCRdb, only in-frame clones are kept and a portion is missing. This sample yields about 190,000 clones, of which about four fifths are seen a single time; about 6.3% belongs to the top ten. The source material was peripheral blood. These receptors all stem from a man aged 60-69 years with acute or convalescent COVID-19.

The rearrangement joins TRBV4-1 to TRBJ2-1, with D possibly matching TRBD1 (5 bases). The CDR3 has 17 residues. V lost 1 base and J 2 bases, leaving 15 bases between the germline ends. Germline V gives CDR1 MGHRA, CDR2 YSYEKL. The CDR3 nucleotides are TGCGCCAGCAGCCAAGCCACCGGACACACTCCCTACAATGAGCAGTTCTTC. This encodes CASSQATGHTPYNEQFF.

The V call is TRBV7-2, the J call TRBJ2-7; 8 bases fit TRBD2. This CDR3 region has 15 residues. Germline V gives CDR1 SGHTA, CDR2 FQGNSA. With V trimmed by 4 bases and J by 2 bases, 7 bases remained unmatched. In nucleotides, the CDR3 is TGTGCCAGCAGCTGGGGGGGGACTAGTGCCTACGAGCAGTACTTC. Encoded protein: CASSWGGTSAYEQYF.

This chain joins TRBV29-1 and TRBJ1-2, with 8 nucleotides matching TRBD1. V gave up 4 bases and J gave up 2 bases; unmatched junction bases: 0. The CDR3 totals 12 residues. Germline V lookup: CDR1 SQVTM, CDR2 ANQGSEA. DNA for the CDR3: TGCAGCGTTGGGACAGGGAACTATGGCTACACCTTC. Protein: CSVGTGNYGYTF.

This clone was detected once. The chain combines TRBV28 with TRBJ1-2, with TRBD1 matching 8 bases. CDR1 is MDHEN and CDR2 is SYDVKM in the germline V gene. There are 16 residues in the CDR3. After removal of 1 base from V and 4 bases from J, the junction contained 8 bases not matched to a gene. In nucleotides, the CDR3 is TGTGCCAGCAGTTTATCAGGGGGCGCAGAAGTCTATGGCTACACCTTC. Translation: CASSLSGGAEVYGYTF.

The chain combines TRBV9 with TRBJ2-5; D uncertain. V was clipped by 2 bases and J by 5 bases, with 13 bases between them. This CDR3 has 14 amino acids. Germline V CDR1 and CDR2: SGDLS, YYNGEE. CDR3 in DNA: TGTGCCAGCAGCGTCCCCGGAGCTGGGGAGACCCAGTACTTC. This sequence encodes CASSVPGAGETQYF. The variable domain in full, with the rest retrieved from reference TRBV9 and TRBJ2-5, is DSGVTQTPKHLITATGQRVTLRCSPRSGDLSVYWYQQSLDQGLQFLIQYYNGEERAKGNILERFSAQQFPDLHSELNLSSLELGDSALYFCASSVPGAGETQYFGPGTRLLVL.

The rearrangement links TRBV6-1 to TRBJ2-1; TRBD2 matches 11 bases. The germline CDR1 and CDR2 sequences are MNHNS and SASEGT. Germline trimming cut 2 bases from V and 0 bases from J; bases unmatched to any gene: 3. The CDR3 has 17 amino acids. CDR3 residues: CASSEFTSGSSYNEQFF. Written as DNA, the CDR3 is TGTGCCAGCAGTGAATTCACTAGCGGGAGCTCCTACAATGAGCAGTTCTTC.

The V and J genes are TRBV2 and TRBJ1-3; no clear D gene. The germline V and J ends were trimmed by 0 bases and 4 bases, with 10 bases remaining between them. The germline CDR1 and CDR2 sequences are SNHLY and FYNNEI. The CDR3 sequence is 15 residues long. The CDR3 DNA reads as TGTGCCAGCAGTGAAGCGGAACAGACAGGAAACACCATATATTTT. Protein product: CASSEAEQTGNTIYF. The whole variable domain, filled in from reference TRBV2 and TRBJ1-3, reads EPEVTQTPSHQVTQMGQEVILRCVPISNHLYFYWYRQILGQKVEFLVSFYNNEISEKSEIFDDQFSVERPDGSNFTLKIRSTKLEDSAMYFCASSEAEQTGNTIYFGEGSWLTVV.

The chain links TRBV7-3 to TRBJ2-1; 13 positions match TRBD2. CDR1 is SGHTA, CDR2 FQGTGA, per germline. The trim removed 5 bases at V and 5 bases at J, leaving 6 bases unmatched. The CDR3 runs 16 residues. The CDR3 sequence is CASSQLGLAGNNEQFF. The CDR3 nucleotides are TGTGCCAGCAGCCAACTGGGACTAGCGGGAAACAATGAGCAGTTCTTC. Full variable domain (missing parts from reference TRBV7-3 and TRBJ2-1): GAGVSQTPSNKVTEKGKYVELRCDPISGHTALYWYRQSLGQGPEFLIYFQGTGAADDSGLPNDRFFAVRPEGSVSTLKIQRTERGDSAVYLCASSQLGLAGNNEQFFGPGTRLTVL.

This chain uses TRBV7-7 with TRBJ2-2; D possibly corresponds to TRBD2 (5 bases). This CDR3 is built from 13 residues. The germline V and J ends were trimmed by 5 bases and 3 bases, with 7 bases remaining between them. Germline V CDR1 and CDR2: SSHAT, FNYEAQ (reference sequence). The CDR3: CASSPGDTGELFF. As DNA, the CDR3 is TGTGCCAGCAGCCCCGGGGACACCGGGGAGCTGTTTTTT.

In this sample, this clone turned up many times. J is TRBJ2-1 and V is TRBV19, with TRBD1 as a possible D gene (6 bases). The V gene lost 0 bases and the J gene lost 6 bases, with 12 bases spanning the gap. The CDR3 loop spans 15 amino acids. Germline V gene sequence: CDR1 LNHDA, CDR2 SQIVND (reference sequence). CDR3 in DNA: TGTGCCAGTAGTATAGAGGGTCGCAGGGGCAATGAGCAGTTCTTC. Protein product: CASSIEGRRGNEQFF.

The chain links TRBV29-1 to TRBJ2-7, with 7 bases fitting TRBD1. V gave up 6 bases and J gave up 3 bases; unmatched junction bases: 5. This CDR3 is built from 12 residues. Germline CDR1 reads SQVTM; CDR2 reads ANQGSEA. The CDR3 nucleotides read TGCAGCGTACAGGGGTCTGACTACGAGCAGTACTTC. Translating gives CSVQGSDYEQYF.

The J gene is TRBJ2-1, the V gene TRBV18, with TRBD2 matching 9 bases. Unmatched junction bases numbered 8, after V lost 2 bases and J lost 0 bases. The CDR3 runs 18 residues. The germline gives CDR1 KGHSH, CDR2 LQKENI. CDR3 sequence: CASSPDGLAPASYNEQFF. DNA for the CDR3: TGTGCCAGCTCACCAGACGGACTAGCGCCCGCCTCCTACAATGAGCAGTTCTTC.

The CDR3 spells CASSQGWTGGAGYAFF. The CDR3 DNA reads TGCGCCAGCAGCCAAGGATGGACAGGGGGCGCAGGGTATGCTTTCTTT. The chain is built from TRBV4-1 and TRBJ1-1; 11 bases match TRBD1. Germline V gene sequence: CDR1 MGHRA, CDR2 YSYEKL. The length of the CDR3 is 16 residues. V trimming: 1 base; J trimming: 11 bases; junction bases outside the gene matches: 12.

This sequence joins TRBV4-3 and TRBJ1-5; weak D call: TRBD1 (6 bases). The CDR3 runs 15 residues. V shed 2 bases and J shed 1 base, with 9 bases lying between them. Germline loops: CDR1 LGHNA, CDR2 YSLEER. CDR3 coding DNA: TGCGCCAGCAGCCAACTTAGGGGGAGCAATCAGCCCCAGCATTTT. It is translated as CASSQLRGSNQPQHF.

This rearrangement joins TRBV5-1 to TRBJ2-2; 13 bases align to TRBD2. Germline V gives CDR1 SGHRS, CDR2 YFSETQ. The CDR3 totals 16 residues. The ends lost 7 bases at V and 5 bases at J; junction bases unmatched: 8. CDR3 residues: CASRSPGLAGTGELFF. As DNA, the CDR3 is TGCGCCAGCCGTTCTCCGGGACTAGCGGGAACCGGGGAGCTGTTTTTT.

This sequence joins TRBV3-1 (or the pseudogene TRBV3-2) and TRBJ2-2, with no clear D. The CDR3 has 12 amino acids. V was trimmed by 3 bases and J by 8 bases, leaving 7 bases between them. Germline CDR1 LGHDT, CDR2 YNNKEL (reference sequence). The CDR3 region is CASSQYRGELFF. The CDR3 coding sequence is TGTGCCAGCAGCCAGTACAGAGGGGAGCTGTTTTTT.

This clone showed up just once. The J gene is TRBJ1-2, the V gene TRBV10-3; 8 bases agree with TRBD1. Germline trimming cut 4 bases from V and 2 bases from J; bases unmatched to any gene: 6. The length of the CDR3 is 15 residues. Germline V gene data show CDR1 as ENHRY and CDR2 as SYGVKD. The CDR3 here is CAISGPTGVNYGYTF. CDR3 DNA sequence: TGTGCCATCAGTGGACCGACAGGGGTCAACTATGGCTACACCTTC.

This clone was picked up one time. The V and J genes are TRBV7-9 and TRBJ1-3; D ambiguous. Germline CDR1 SEHNR, CDR2 FQNEAQ (reference sequence). V gave up 1 base and J gave up 6 bases, with 7 bases separating them. This CDR3 has 13 residues. CDR3 sequence (DNA): TGTGCCAGCAGCTTAGTTGGCCCAAACACCATATATTTT. It yields the protein CASSLVGPNTIYF.

This clone showed up just a few times. This sequence joins TRBV5-5 and TRBJ1-3; no definite D call. The CDR3 is 18 amino acids. The V end lost 4 bases, the J end lost 0 bases, and 20 bases lay between the germline ends. Looked up from germline, CDR1 is SGHKS and CDR2 is YYEKEE (reference sequence). The CDR3, as DNA: TGTGCCAGCAGCCATATCCTTCAACAGCCTACCTCTGGAAACACCATATATTTT. Amino acid sequence: CASSHILQQPTSGNTIYF.

This CDR3 is CASSSATGYGYTF. The CDR3 DNA reads as TGTGCCAGCAGCTCAGCGACAGGGTACGGCTACACCTTC. The chain combines TRBV7-2 with TRBJ1-2, with 7 positions matching TRBD1. The CDR3 runs to 13 residues. With V trimmed by 4 bases and J by 8 bases, 7 bases remained unmatched. Germline V gives CDR1 SGHTA, CDR2 FQGNSA.

This chain links TRBV6-5 with TRBJ2-1; 11 bases agree with TRBD1. This CDR3 contains 15 residues. The V and J ends lost 2 bases and 3 bases, in that order; junction bases with no gene match: 0. The germline V gene has CDR1 MNHEY and CDR2 SVGAGI. The CDR3 spells CASSYGTGGYNEQFF. CDR3 DNA sequence: TGTGCCAGCAGTTACGGGACAGGGGGCTACAATGAGCAGTTCTTC.

V gene TRBV9 combines with J gene TRBJ2-1; TRBD2 is a possible D gene (8 bases). Germline V gene sequence: CDR1 SGDLS, CDR2 YYNGEE. Between the trimmed V and J ends, which lost 3 bases and 0 bases, there was a span of 22 bases. The CDR3 is made up of 19 amino acids. The CDR3 is CASSEGAGGRISSYNEQFF. CDR3 sequence (DNA): TGTGCCAGCAGCGAGGGGGCGGGCGGGAGGATTAGCTCCTACAATGAGCAGTTCTTC.

The chain joins TRBV7-6 to TRBJ1-6; 10 bases are a match to TRBD1. CDR1 and CDR2 from the germline V gene are SGHVS and FNYEAQ. J was trimmed by 10 bases and V by 4 bases; bases with no gene match: 4. The CDR3 sequence is 14 residues long. The CDR3 region is CASSSGTGESPLHF. CDR3 DNA sequence: TGTGCCAGCAGCTCCGGGACAGGGGAATCACCCCTCCACTTT.

V usage is TRBV5-4 and J usage is TRBJ2-7, with D perhaps matching TRBD2 (5 bases). Trimming took 2 bases from V and 4 from J, leaving 28 bases between them. This CDR3 region has 19 residues. CDR1 SGHNT and CDR2 YYREEE come from the germline V gene (reference sequence). DNA for the CDR3: TGTGCCAGCAGCTTACTTACCCTCATTGGACGGGAACCTATTTACGAGCAGTACTTC. This codes for CASSLLTLIGREPIYEQYF.

The genes are TRBV28 and TRBJ2-1, with TRBD2 matching over 7 bases. J was trimmed by 2 bases and V by 7 bases; bases with no gene match: 5. Germline-derived CDR1 and CDR2 are MDHEN and SYDVKM. This CDR3 region has 14 residues. In nucleotides, the CDR3 is TGTGCCAGCAAGGGCGGGAGTACCTACAATGAGCAGTTCTTC. Translation: CASKGGSTYNEQFF.

For the CDR3, the DNA is TGCGCCAGCAGCTTGGGTGGGACAACCTACAATGAGCAGTTCTTC. Translated, it gives CASSLGGTTYNEQFF. The chain is built from TRBV5-1 and TRBJ2-1; tentatively, D is TRBD1 (6 bases). CDR3 length equals 15 residues. The germline V gene has CDR1 SGHRS and CDR2 YFSETQ. Trimming pared 0 bases from V and 2 bases from J, leaving 9 bases between. The whole variable domain, remainder taken from reference TRBV5-1 and TRBJ2-1, is KAGVTQTPRYLIKTRGQQVTLSCSPISGHRSVSWYQQTPGQGLQFLFEYFSETQRNKGNFPGRFSGRQFSNSRSEMNVSTLELGDSALYLCASSLGGTTYNEQFFGPGTRLTVL.